The subject of this entry is one T cell receptor (beta chain). Assay used: immunoSEQ multiplex PCR; TCRdb lists only in-frame clones, some missing. The sample gives 650,000 to 950,000 clones, over 75% of which show up once; 0.0095% to 0.011% is in the top ten. The data stem from a study of shared T cell receptors in the human thymus. Looked up from germline, CDR1 is MNHNS and CDR2 is SASEGT. This CDR3 has 14 residues. The germline V and J ends were trimmed by 5 bases and 8 bases, with 16 bases remaining between them. The sample also formed part of further work on human thymus T cells. That paper adds: Resections obtained during corrective heart surgery supplied the thymus tissue.

This chain links TRBV6-1 with TRBJ2-1, with D possibly matching TRBD1 (6 bases). The source material was thymocytes. This receptor was taken from a girl under three years old with a congenital heart defect. Written as DNA, the CDR3 is TGTGCCAGCAGTACCCCTCGCAGGGGCCATGAGCAGTTCTTC. Protein: CASSTPRRGHEQFF.